The sequence of this T cell receptor beta chain was determined in a study of Graves' ophthalmopathy and Graves' hyperthyroidism. Hyperthyroidism patients had new diagnoses, durations under 2 months, and ages of 18 to 65. CDR3 regions of TCR beta were amplified from RNA transcripts. A first-round RT-PCR used HTBI primers, followed by a second-round multiplex PCR. TCRdb re-derived calls from the multiplex PCR reads in MiXCR, one entry per CDR3 protein. The table has about 390,000 distinct CDR3 sequences, approximately 15% seen once. In this sample, this clonotype turned up a few times. The sequence came from a woman aged 18 to 35 with stable Graves' hyperthyroidism. Input material: peripheral blood.

This CDR3 reads CATRPVEGFNSPLHF. The CDR3, as DNA: TGTGCCACAAGACCAGTGGAGGGGTTCAATTCACCCCTCCACTTT. V is TRBV19 and J is TRBJ1-6; D might be TRBD1 (5 bases). Trimming cost V 10 bases and J 7 bases, with 20 bases left between them. The CDR3 runs 15 residues. CDR1 LNHDA and CDR2 SQIVND come from the germline V gene (reference sequence).